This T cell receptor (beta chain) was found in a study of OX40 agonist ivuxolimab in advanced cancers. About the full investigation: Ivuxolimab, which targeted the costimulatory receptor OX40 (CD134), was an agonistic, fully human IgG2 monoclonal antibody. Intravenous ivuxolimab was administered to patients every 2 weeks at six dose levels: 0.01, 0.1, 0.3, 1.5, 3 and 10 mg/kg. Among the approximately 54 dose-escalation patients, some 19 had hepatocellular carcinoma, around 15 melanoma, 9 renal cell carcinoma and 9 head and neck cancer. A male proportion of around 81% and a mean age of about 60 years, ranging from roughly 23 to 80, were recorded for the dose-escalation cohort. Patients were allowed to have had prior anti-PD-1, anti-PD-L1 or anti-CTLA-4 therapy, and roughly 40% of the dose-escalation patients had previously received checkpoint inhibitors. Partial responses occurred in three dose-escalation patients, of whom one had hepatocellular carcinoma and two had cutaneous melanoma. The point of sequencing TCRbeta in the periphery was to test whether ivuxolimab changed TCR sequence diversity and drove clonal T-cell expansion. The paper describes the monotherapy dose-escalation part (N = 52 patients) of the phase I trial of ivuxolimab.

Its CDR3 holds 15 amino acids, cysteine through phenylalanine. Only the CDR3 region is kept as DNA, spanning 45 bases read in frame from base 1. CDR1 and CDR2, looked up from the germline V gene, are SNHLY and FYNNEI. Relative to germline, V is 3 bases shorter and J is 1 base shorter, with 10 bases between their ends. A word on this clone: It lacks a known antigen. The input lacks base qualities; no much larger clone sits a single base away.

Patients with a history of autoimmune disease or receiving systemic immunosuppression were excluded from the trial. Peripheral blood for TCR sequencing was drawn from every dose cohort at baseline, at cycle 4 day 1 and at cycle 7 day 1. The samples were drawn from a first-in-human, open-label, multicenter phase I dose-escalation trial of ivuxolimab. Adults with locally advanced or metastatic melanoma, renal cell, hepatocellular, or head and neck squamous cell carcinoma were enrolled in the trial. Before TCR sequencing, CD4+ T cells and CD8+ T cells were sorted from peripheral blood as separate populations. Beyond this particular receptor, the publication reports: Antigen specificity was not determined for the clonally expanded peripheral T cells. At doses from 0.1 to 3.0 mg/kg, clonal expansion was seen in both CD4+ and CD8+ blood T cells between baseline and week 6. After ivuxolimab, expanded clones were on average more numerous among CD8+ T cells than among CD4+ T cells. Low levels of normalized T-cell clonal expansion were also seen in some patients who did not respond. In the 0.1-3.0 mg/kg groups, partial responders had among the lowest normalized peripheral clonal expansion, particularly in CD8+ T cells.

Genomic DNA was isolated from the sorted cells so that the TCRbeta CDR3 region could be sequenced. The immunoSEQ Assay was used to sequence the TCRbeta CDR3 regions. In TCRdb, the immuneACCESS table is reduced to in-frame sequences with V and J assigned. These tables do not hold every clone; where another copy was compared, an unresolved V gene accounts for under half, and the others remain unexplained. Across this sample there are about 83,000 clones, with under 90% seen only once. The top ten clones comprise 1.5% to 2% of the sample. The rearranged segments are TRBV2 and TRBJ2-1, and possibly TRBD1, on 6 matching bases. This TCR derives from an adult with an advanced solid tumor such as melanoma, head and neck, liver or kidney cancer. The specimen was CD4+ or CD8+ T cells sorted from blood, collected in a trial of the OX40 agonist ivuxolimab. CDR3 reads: CASSEQGLSYNEQFF. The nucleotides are TGTGCCAGCAGTGAGCAGGGGCTATCCTACAATGAGCAGTTCTTC.